This is a list of T cell receptor beta chains from one sample in a study of blood T cell repertoires in COVID-19. Only in-frame clones appear in the TCRdb table, and some are missing; sequencing was by immunoSEQ multiplex PCR. The table has 250,000 to 300,000 clones, more than 70% seen once; the top ten hold about 11%. The source material was peripheral blood. These receptors all stem from a woman aged 25-40 years with COVID-19, enrolled during active disease. Both conserved end residues are part of each CDR3. D genes are given only for firm matches. Rows may omit the clone size; those that give it use once, few, many or a size class.

j_gene: TRBJ2-5; v_gene: TRBV3-1/TRBV3-2; abundance: -; d_gene: TRBD1; CDR3nt: TGTGCCAGCAGCCAAGATACAGGGGGAGTAGGCCGAGAGACCCAGTACTTC; CDR3aa: CASSQDTGGVGRETQYF
j_gene: TRBJ1-4; v_gene: TRBV6-5; abundance: -; d_gene: TRBD1; CDR3nt: TGTGCCACCTTGGACAGGGCCGTTAATGAAAAACTGTTTTTT; CDR3aa: CATLDRAVNEKLFF
j_gene: TRBJ1-1; v_gene: TRBV7-2; abundance: -; d_gene: -; CDR3nt: TGTGCCAGCAGCCCTGGCGGGACTGAAGCTTTCTTT; CDR3aa: CASSPGGTEAFF
j_gene: TRBJ2-3; v_gene: TRBV30; abundance: -; d_gene: -; CDR3nt: TGTGCCTGGAGTACCAGGGGAGATACGCAGTATTTT; CDR3aa: CAWSTRGDTQYF
j_gene: TRBJ1-5; v_gene: TRBV19; abundance: once; d_gene: -; CDR3nt: TGTGCCAGTAGTACCGGATACAGGGCTAGAGGCAATCAGCCCCAGCATTTT; CDR3aa: CASSTGYRARGNQPQHF
j_gene: TRBJ2-1; v_gene: TRBV6-2/TRBV6-3; abundance: -; d_gene: TRBD2; CDR3nt: TGTGCCAGCAGTTACTTGGCGGGGAGGGATGGGAGGAATGAGCAGTTCTTC; CDR3aa: CASSYLAGRDGRNEQFF
j_gene: TRBJ1-1; v_gene: TRBV29-1; abundance: -; d_gene: -; CDR3nt: TGCAGCGTTGATAGGCAGGAGAACACTGAAGCTTTCTTT; CDR3aa: CSVDRQENTEAFF
j_gene: TRBJ1-5; v_gene: TRBV30; abundance: -; d_gene: -; CDR3nt: TGTGCCTGGGGTCGTAGCAATCAGCCCCAGCATTTT; CDR3aa: CAWGRSNQPQHF
j_gene: TRBJ2-5; v_gene: TRBV3-1/TRBV3-2; abundance: once; d_gene: -; CDR3nt: TGTGCCAGCAGCCCCTCGGCGGGCCGTAATTACTTC; CDR3aa: CASSPSAGRNYF
j_gene: TRBJ1-4; v_gene: TRBV7-9; abundance: once; d_gene: TRBD1; CDR3nt: TGTGCCAGTGTTGGACAGGGAACTGAAAAACTGTTTTTT; CDR3aa: CASVGQGTEKLFF
j_gene: TRBJ2-5; v_gene: TRBV6-5; abundance: once; d_gene: TRBD2; CDR3nt: TGTGCCAGCAGAGGCGGGAGGGCCATCCAAGAGACCCAGTACTTC; CDR3aa: CASRGGRAIQETQYF
j_gene: TRBJ1-1; v_gene: TRBV18; abundance: -; d_gene: -; CDR3nt: TGTGCCAGCTCACCAGGAGCATCACGGAACACTGAAGCTTTCTTT; CDR3aa: CASSPGASRNTEAFF
j_gene: TRBJ2-3; v_gene: TRBV4-1; abundance: -; d_gene: TRBD2; CDR3nt: TGCGCCAGCAGCCAGATCGGAGCGGGAGGGTACAATACGCAGTATTTT; CDR3aa: CASSQIGAGGYNTQYF
j_gene: TRBJ2-1; v_gene: TRBV2; abundance: -; d_gene: TRBD2; CDR3nt: TGTGCCAGCAGGGGACTAGCGGGAGGACCCACTGAGCAGTTCTTC; CDR3aa: CASRGLAGGPTEQFF
j_gene: TRBJ2-3; v_gene: TRBV6-1; abundance: -; d_gene: -; CDR3nt: TGTGCCAGCAGCTTTAACAGGGACACAGATACGCAGTATTTT; CDR3aa: CASSFNRDTDTQYF
j_gene: TRBJ2-1; v_gene: TRBV6-4; abundance: -; d_gene: TRBD2; CDR3nt: TGTGCCAGCAGTGACTCGACCAGCGGGGCCTACAATGAGCAGTTCTTC; CDR3aa: CASSDSTSGAYNEQFF
j_gene: TRBJ2-1; v_gene: TRBV10-2; abundance: -; d_gene: -; CDR3nt: TGCGCCAGCAGTGAAGACATCAATGAGCAGTTCTTC; CDR3aa: CASSEDINEQFF
j_gene: TRBJ1-5; v_gene: TRBV6-5; abundance: -; d_gene: -; CDR3nt: TGTGCCAGCAGACTCTCACAGGGCTTAGGTCAGCCCCAGCATTTT; CDR3aa: CASRLSQGLGQPQHF
j_gene: TRBJ2-7; v_gene: TRBV6-5; abundance: -; d_gene: TRBD2; CDR3nt: TGTGCCAGCACAAAGGAGGGAGGGCCTTACGAGCAGTACTTC; CDR3aa: CASTKEGGPYEQYF
j_gene: TRBJ1-5; v_gene: TRBV27; abundance: few; d_gene: TRBD1; CDR3nt: TGTGCCAGCAGTTTAATGGGACAGGGGTACAATCAGCCCCAGCATTTT; CDR3aa: CASSLMGQGYNQPQHF
j_gene: TRBJ2-2; v_gene: TRBV6-2/TRBV6-3; abundance: few; d_gene: -; CDR3nt: TGTGCCAGCAGTTACGACTGGGAGGCCGGGGAGCTGTTTTTT; CDR3aa: CASSYDWEAGELFF
j_gene: TRBJ1-2; v_gene: TRBV7-2; abundance: -; d_gene: TRBD1; CDR3nt: TGTGCCAGCAGCTTCGGGACAGGGGGTCCAGGCTACACCTTC; CDR3aa: CASSFGTGGPGYTF
j_gene: TRBJ1-6; v_gene: TRBV4-3; abundance: once; d_gene: -; CDR3nt: TGCGCCAGCAGCCAACAACAGGGATATAATTCACCCCTCCACTTT; CDR3aa: CASSQQQGYNSPLHF
j_gene: TRBJ2-7; v_gene: TRBV2; abundance: -; d_gene: TRBD1; CDR3nt: TGTGCCAGCCGGGACAGGGGGGAAGACGAGCAGTACTTC; CDR3aa: CASRDRGEDEQYF
j_gene: TRBJ2-3; v_gene: TRBV18; abundance: -; d_gene: -; CDR3nt: TGTGCCAGCTCACCTCTTTTGTCGACAGATACGCAGTATTTT; CDR3aa: CASSPLLSTDTQYF
j_gene: TRBJ2-7; v_gene: TRBV6-5; abundance: -; d_gene: TRBD2; CDR3nt: TGTGCCAGCAGTTATAGCGGGAGATCCTACGAGCAGTACTTC; CDR3aa: CASSYSGRSYEQYF
j_gene: TRBJ1-6; v_gene: TRBV5-6; abundance: -; d_gene: TRBD1; CDR3nt: TGTGCCAGCAGCTCCGGGACAGGGTATTCACCCCTCCACTTT; CDR3aa: CASSSGTGYSPLHF
j_gene: TRBJ2-3; v_gene: TRBV3-1/TRBV3-2; abundance: -; d_gene: -; CDR3nt: TGTGCCAGCAGCCAAGGCCCCCCAGGGTCGGGTACAGATACGCAGTATTTT; CDR3aa: CASSQGPPGSGTDTQYF
j_gene: TRBJ1-5; v_gene: TRBV12-3/TRBV12-4; abundance: -; d_gene: -; CDR3nt: TGTGCCAGCAGCCCAGGGTTTCAGCCCCAGCATTTT; CDR3aa: CASSPGFQPQHF
j_gene: TRBJ1-1; v_gene: TRBV6-1; abundance: -; d_gene: -; CDR3nt: TGTGCCAGCAGTGAAGCGGGGCAGGGAGGGACTGAAGCTTTCTTT; CDR3aa: CASSEAGQGGTEAFF
j_gene: TRBJ1-2; v_gene: TRBV27; abundance: -; d_gene: -; CDR3nt: TGTGCCAGCAGCCCCACTACGGGCAGGGAAAAAGGGGTTTACTATGGCTACACCTTC; CDR3aa: CASSPTTGREKGVYYGYTF
j_gene: TRBJ2-2; v_gene: TRBV5-1; abundance: -; d_gene: TRBD2; CDR3nt: TGCGCCAGCAGCGCCGGACTAGCGGGAGGGGGCACCGGGGAGCTGTTTTTT; CDR3aa: CASSAGLAGGGTGELFF
j_gene: TRBJ2-1; v_gene: TRBV2; abundance: -; d_gene: TRBD2; CDR3nt: TGTGCCAGCAGTCTAGCGGGAGGGGCCTACAATGAGCAGTTCTTC; CDR3aa: CASSLAGGAYNEQFF
j_gene: TRBJ2-7; v_gene: TRBV14; abundance: -; d_gene: TRBD1; CDR3nt: TGTGCCAGCAGCCACCCGGGACAGGTGACCTACGAGCAGTACTTC; CDR3aa: CASSHPGQVTYEQYF
j_gene: TRBJ1-5; v_gene: TRBV30; abundance: few; d_gene: -; CDR3nt: TGTGCCTGGAGTTCTGAGGATCAGCCCCAGCATTTT; CDR3aa: CAWSSEDQPQHF
j_gene: TRBJ2-7; v_gene: TRBV28; abundance: -; d_gene: -; CDR3nt: TGTGCCAGCAGTTTGCTGTTCGGCGAGCAGTACTTC; CDR3aa: CASSLLFGEQYF
j_gene: TRBJ2-3; v_gene: TRBV4-1; abundance: -; d_gene: -; CDR3nt: TGCGCCAGCAGCCGCTACCGCACAGATACGCAGTATTTT; CDR3aa: CASSRYRTDTQYF
j_gene: TRBJ2-7; v_gene: TRBV7-8; abundance: -; d_gene: -; CDR3nt: TGTGCCAGCAGCTTGGGGACTGTTCCCTACGAGCAGTACTTC; CDR3aa: CASSLGTVPYEQYF
j_gene: TRBJ1-3; v_gene: TRBV9; abundance: -; d_gene: TRBD1; CDR3nt: TGTGCCAGCAGCGGACAGGGAGCGGGAAACACCATATATTTT; CDR3aa: CASSGQGAGNTIYF
j_gene: TRBJ2-7; v_gene: TRBV12-5; abundance: once; d_gene: TRBD1; CDR3nt: TGTGCTAGTGGTTTGGTAAGTCAGGGGGCCTACGAGCAGTACTTC; CDR3aa: CASGLVSQGAYEQYF
j_gene: TRBJ1-5; v_gene: TRBV4-1; abundance: -; d_gene: TRBD1; CDR3nt: TGCGCCAGCAGCCCGGTCGGGACAGGGGGGGAACATCAGCCCCAGCATTTT; CDR3aa: CASSPVGTGGEHQPQHF
j_gene: TRBJ1-1; v_gene: TRBV6-5; abundance: once; d_gene: TRBD1; CDR3nt: TGTGCCAGCAGTTACAACCAGGGGGCGATGGCTGAAGCTTTCTTT; CDR3aa: CASSYNQGAMAEAFF